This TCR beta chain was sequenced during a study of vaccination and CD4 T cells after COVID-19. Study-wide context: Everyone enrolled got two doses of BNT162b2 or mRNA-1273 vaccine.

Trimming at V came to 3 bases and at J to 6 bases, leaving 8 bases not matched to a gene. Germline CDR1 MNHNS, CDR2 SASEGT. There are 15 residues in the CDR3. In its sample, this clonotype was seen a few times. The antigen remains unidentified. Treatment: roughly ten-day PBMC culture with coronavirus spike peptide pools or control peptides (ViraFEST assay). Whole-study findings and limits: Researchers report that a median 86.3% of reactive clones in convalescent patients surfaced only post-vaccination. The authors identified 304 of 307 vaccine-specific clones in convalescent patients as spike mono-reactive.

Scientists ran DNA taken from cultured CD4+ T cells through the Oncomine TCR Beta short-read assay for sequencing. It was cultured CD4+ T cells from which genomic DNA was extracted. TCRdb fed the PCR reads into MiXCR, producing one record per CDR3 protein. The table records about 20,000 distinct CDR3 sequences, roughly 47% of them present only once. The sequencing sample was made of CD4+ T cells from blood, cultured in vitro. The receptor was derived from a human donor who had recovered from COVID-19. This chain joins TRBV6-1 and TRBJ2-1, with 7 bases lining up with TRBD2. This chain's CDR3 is CASSEWTSGFNEQFF. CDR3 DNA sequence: TGTGCCAGCAGTGAGTGGACTAGTGGTTTCAATGAGCAGTTCTTC.